This note documents a single TCR beta chain sequence. The target antigen is unknown. At the deep level, the assay was run. Some clones are missing from TCRdb's copy, which holds only in-frame ones; the method was immunoSEQ multiplex PCR. In the table there are just over 2,000,000 clones, roughly 95% of which are singletons. This sample is drawn from a study of shared clonotypes between healthy human individuals. This CDR3 has 16 amino acids. Per the germline V gene, CDR1 is SGHNT and CDR2 is YYREEE (reference sequence). V lost 4 bases to trimming and J lost 0 bases, with 17 bases between them. CD45RO-negative, CCR7-positively selected cells formed the naive CD8 fraction, excluding terminally differentiated effector memory CD45RA+ cells. Whole-study findings and limits: It was expected that sequencing depth would affect clonotype sharing among donors.

The specimen sequenced was naive CD8+ T cells sorted from blood. The receptor's source is a young man in good health. J is TRBJ2-7 and V is TRBV5-4; possibly TRBD2 for D (7 bases). CDR3 sequence reads: CASSPQWGGTSYEQYF. The CDR3 nucleotides read TGTGCCAGCAGCCCCCAATGGGGGGGCACCTCCTACGAGCAGTACTTC.